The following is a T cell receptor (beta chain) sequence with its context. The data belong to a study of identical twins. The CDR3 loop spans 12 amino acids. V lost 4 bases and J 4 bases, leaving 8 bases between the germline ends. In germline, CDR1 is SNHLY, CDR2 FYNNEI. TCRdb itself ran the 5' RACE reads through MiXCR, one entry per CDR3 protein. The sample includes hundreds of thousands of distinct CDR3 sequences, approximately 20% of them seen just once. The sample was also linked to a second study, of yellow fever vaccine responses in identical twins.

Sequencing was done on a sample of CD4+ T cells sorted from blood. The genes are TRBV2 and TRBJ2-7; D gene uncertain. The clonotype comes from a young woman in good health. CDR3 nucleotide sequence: TGTGCCAGCAGTGGGGAAGCTTACGAGCAGTACTTC. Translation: CASSGEAYEQYF. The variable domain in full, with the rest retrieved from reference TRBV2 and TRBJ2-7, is EPEVTQTPSHQVTQMGQEVILRCVPISNHLYFYWYRQILGQKVEFLVSFYNNEISEKSEIFDDQFSVERPDGSNFTLKIRSTKLEDSAMYFCASSGEAYEQYFGPGTRLTVT.